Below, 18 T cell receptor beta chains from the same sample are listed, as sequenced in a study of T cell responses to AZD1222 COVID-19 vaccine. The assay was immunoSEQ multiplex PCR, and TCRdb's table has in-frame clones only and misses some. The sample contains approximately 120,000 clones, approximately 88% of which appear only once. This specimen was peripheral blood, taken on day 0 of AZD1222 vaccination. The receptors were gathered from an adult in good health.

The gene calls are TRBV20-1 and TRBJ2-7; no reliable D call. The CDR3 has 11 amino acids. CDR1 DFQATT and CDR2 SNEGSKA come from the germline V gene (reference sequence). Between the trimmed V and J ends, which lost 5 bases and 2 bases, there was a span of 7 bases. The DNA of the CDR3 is TGCAGTGCTTTCGATACCTACGAGCAGTACTTC. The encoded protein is CSAFDTYEQYF.

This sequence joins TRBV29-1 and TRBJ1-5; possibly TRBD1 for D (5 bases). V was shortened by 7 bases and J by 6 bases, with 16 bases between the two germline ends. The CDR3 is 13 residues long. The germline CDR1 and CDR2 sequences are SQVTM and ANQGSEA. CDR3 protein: CSAEEGGGQPQHF. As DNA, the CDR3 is TGCAGCGCCGAGGAGGGTGGGGGTCAGCCCCAGCATTTT.

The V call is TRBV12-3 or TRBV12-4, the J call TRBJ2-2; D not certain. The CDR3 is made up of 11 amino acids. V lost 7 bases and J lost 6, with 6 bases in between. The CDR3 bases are TGTGCCAGCACCTTTTCCGGGGAGCTGTTTTTT. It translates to CASTFSGELFF.

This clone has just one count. The CDR3 coding sequence is TGTGCCAGCAGCTTAAGGCCTAGCGGAGAGACCCAGTACTTC. It specifies CASSLRPSGETQYF. The rearrangement links TRBV11-1 to TRBJ2-5, with TRBD2 matching 7 bases. CDR3 length: 14 amino acids. CDR1 SGHAT and CDR2 FQDESV come from the germline V gene (reference sequence). The ends lost 2 bases at V and 4 bases at J; junction bases unmatched: 4.

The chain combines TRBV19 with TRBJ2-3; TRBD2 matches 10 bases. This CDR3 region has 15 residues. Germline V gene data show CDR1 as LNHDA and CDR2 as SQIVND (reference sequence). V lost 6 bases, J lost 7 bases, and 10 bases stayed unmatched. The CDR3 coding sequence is TGTGCCAGTAGCACTACTAGCGGGGCCATCTATACGCAGTATTTT. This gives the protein CASSTTSGAIYTQYF.

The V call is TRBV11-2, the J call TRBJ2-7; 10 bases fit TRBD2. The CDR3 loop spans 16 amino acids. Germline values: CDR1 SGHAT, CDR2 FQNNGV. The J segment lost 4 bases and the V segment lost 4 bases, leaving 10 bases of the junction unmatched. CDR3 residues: CASSSSDSLAGYEQYF. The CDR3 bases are TGTGCCAGCAGCTCCTCGGACTCACTAGCGGGGTACGAGCAGTACTTC.

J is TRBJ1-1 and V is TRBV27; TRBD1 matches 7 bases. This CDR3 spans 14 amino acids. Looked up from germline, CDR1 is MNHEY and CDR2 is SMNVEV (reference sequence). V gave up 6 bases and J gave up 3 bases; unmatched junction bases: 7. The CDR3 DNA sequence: TGTGCCAGCAGCCACAGGGGTGGTTACACTGAAGCTTTCTTT. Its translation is CASSHRGGYTEAFF.

Written as DNA, the CDR3 is TGTGCCAGCAGTTACAGGGGGCACACTGAAGCTTTCTTT. Protein: CASSYRGHTEAFF. This chain joins TRBV6-2 or TRBV6-3 and TRBJ1-1, with 7 bases matching TRBD1. The trim removed 2 bases at V and 3 bases at J, leaving 0 bases unmatched. The CDR3 is 13 amino acids. The germline gives CDR1 MNHEY, CDR2 SVGEGT.

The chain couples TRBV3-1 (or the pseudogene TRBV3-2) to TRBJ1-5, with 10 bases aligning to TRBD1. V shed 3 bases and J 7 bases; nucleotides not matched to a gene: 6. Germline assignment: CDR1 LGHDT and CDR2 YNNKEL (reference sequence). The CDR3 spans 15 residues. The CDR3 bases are TGTGCCAGCAGCCAGGCCGGGACAGGGGTCCAGCCCCAGCATTTT. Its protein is CASSQAGTGVQPQHF.

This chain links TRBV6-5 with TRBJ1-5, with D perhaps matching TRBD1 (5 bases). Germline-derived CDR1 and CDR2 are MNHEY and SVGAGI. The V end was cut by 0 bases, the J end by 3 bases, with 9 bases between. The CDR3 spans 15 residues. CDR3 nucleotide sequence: TGTGCCAGCAGTTACTCGGGCGGGGCCAATCAGCCCCAGCATTTT. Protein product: CASSYSGGANQPQHF.

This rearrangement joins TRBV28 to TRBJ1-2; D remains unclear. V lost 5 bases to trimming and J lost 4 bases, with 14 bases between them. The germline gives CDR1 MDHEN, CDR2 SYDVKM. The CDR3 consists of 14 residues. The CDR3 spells CASSRTTGGYGYTF. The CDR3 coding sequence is TGTGCCAGCAGTCGCACGACTGGTGGCTATGGCTACACCTTC.

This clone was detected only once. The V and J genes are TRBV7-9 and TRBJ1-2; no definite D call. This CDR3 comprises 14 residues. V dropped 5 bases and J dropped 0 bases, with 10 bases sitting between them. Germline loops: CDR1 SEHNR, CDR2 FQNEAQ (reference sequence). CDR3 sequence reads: CASSPPTANYGYTF. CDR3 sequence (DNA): TGTGCCAGCAGCCCGCCCACAGCTAACTATGGCTACACCTTC.

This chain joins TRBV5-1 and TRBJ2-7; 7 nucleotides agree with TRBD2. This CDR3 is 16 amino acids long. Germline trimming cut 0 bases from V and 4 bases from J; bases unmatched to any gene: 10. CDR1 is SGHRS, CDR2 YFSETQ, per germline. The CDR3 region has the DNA TGCGCCAGCAGCTTGGGGGAGGGCGGGAGTTGGTACGAGCAGTACTTC. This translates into CASSLGEGGSWYEQYF.

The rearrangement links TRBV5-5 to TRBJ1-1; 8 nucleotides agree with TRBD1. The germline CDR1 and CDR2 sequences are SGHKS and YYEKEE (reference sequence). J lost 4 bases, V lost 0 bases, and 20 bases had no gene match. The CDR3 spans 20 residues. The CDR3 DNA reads TGTGCCAGCAGCTTGGAGGGCAGGGGGCGCCTTGCTCCGGGGAGCACTGAAGCTTTCTTT. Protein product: CASSLEGRGRLAPGSTEAFF.

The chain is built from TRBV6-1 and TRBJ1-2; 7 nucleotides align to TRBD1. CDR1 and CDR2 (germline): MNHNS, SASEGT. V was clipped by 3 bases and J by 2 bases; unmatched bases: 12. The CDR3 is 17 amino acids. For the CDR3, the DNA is TGTGCCAGCAGTGAGTCCAGGGGAGGGGGCCTAAACTATGGCTACACCTTC. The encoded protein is CASSESRGGGLNYGYTF.

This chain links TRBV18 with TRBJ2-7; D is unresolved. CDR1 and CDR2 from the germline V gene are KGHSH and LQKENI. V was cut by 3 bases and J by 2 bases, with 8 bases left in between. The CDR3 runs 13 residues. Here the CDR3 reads CASSPSRAYEQYF. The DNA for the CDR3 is TGTGCCAGCTCACCCTCCCGGGCCTACGAGCAGTACTTC.

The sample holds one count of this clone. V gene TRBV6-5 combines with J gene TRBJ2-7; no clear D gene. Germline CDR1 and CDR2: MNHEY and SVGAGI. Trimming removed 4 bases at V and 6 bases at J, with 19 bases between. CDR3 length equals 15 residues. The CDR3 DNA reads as TGTGCCAGCAGTTCTTCTTACAGTATTACGAGCGAGCAGTACTTC. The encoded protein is CASSSSYSITSEQYF.

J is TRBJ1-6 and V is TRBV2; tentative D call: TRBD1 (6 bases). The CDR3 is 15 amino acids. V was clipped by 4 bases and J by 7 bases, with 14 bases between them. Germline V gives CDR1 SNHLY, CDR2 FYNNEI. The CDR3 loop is CASSGDRRVNSPLHF. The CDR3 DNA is TGTGCCAGCAGTGGTGACAGGCGGGTGAATTCACCCCTCCACTTT. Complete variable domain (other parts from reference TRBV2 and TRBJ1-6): EPEVTQTPSHQVTQMGQEVILRCVPISNHLYFYWYRQILGQKVEFLVSFYNNEISEKSEIFDDQFSVERPDGSNFTLKIRSTKLEDSAMYFCASSGDRRVNSPLHFGNGTRLTVT.